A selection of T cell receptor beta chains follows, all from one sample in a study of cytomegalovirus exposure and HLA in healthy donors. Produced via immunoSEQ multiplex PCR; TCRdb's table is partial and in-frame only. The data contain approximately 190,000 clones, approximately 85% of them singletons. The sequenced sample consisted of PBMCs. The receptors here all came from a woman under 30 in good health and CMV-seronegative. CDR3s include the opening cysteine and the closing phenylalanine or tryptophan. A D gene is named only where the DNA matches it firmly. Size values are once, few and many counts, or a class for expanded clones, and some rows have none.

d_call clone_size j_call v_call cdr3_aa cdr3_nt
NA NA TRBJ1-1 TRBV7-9 CASSSTAGIEAFF TGTGCCAGCAGCTCGACAGCGGGTATTGAAGCTTTCTTT
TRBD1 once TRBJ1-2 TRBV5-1 CASSRDRDYGYTF TGCGCCAGCAGCCGCGACAGGGACTATGGCTACACCTTC
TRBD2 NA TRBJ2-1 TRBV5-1 CASLSVREGSYNEQFF TGCGCCAGCTTGAGCGTCAGGGAGGGTTCCTACAATGAGCAGTTCTTC
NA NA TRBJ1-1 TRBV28 CASGGGKNTEAFF TGTGCCAGCGGGGGAGGTAAGAACACTGAAGCTTTCTTT
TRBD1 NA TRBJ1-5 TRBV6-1 CASSEIGQGNQPQHF TGTGCCAGCAGTGAAATCGGACAGGGCAATCAGCCCCAGCATTTT
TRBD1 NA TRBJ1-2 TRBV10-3 CAIRGQGDYGYTF TGTGCCATCAGGGGACAGGGGGACTATGGCTACACCTTC
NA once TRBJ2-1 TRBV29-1 CSVRTYNEQFF TGCAGCGTGAGGACTTACAATGAGCAGTTCTTC
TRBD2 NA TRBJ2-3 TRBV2 CASSEALPGGASDTQYF TGTGCCAGCAGTGAAGCGCTTCCGGGAGGGGCCTCCGATACGCAGTATTTT
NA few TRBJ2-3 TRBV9 CASSVIPSPDTQYF TGTGCCAGCAGCGTGATTCCTAGCCCAGATACGCAGTATTTT
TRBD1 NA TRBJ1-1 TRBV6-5 CASSPGTGGNTEAFF TGTGCCAGCAGTCCGGGGACAGGGGGAAACACTGAAGCTTTCTTT
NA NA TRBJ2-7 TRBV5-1 CASSLESLSYEQYF TGCGCCAGCAGCTTGGAGTCTCTTTCCTACGAGCAGTACTTC
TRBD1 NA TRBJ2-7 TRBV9 CASSPGGQGLPYEQYF TGTGCCAGCAGCCCAGGGGGACAGGGTTTGCCCTACGAGCAGTACTTC
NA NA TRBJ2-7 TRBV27 CASRPTGSSYEQYF TGTGCCAGCAGGCCGACAGGAAGCTCCTACGAGCAGTACTTC
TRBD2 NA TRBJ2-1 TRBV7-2 CASSSTGGTTLGSYNEQFF TGTGCCAGCAGCTCCACCGGCGGGACTACCCTCGGCTCCTACAATGAGCAGTTCTTC
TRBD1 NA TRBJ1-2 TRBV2 CASSETGRHYGYTF TGTGCCAGCAGTGAGACAGGGAGGCACTATGGCTACACCTTC
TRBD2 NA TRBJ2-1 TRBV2 CASRPVGLAGDEQFF TGTGCCAGCAGACCCGTGGGACTAGCGGGAGATGAGCAGTTCTTC
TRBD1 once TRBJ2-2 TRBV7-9 CASSSGTGGEIWELFF TGTGCCAGCAGCTCCGGGACAGGGGGCGAGATTTGGGAGCTGTTTTTT
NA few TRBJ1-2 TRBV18 CASSPQPFRGYTF TGTGCCAGCTCACCACAACCCTTCCGGGGCTACACCTTC
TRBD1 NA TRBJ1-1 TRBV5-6 CASSLGDRGQDTEAFF TGTGCCAGCAGCTTGGGGGACAGGGGGCAGGACACTGAAGCTTTCTTT
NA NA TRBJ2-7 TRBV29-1 CSVGGQGYEQYF TGCAGCGTTGGGGGTCAGGGCTACGAGCAGTACTTC
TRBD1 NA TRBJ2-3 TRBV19 CATTGARGTDTQYF TGTGCCACGACAGGGGCGAGGGGCACAGATACGCAGTATTTT
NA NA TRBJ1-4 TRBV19 CASSIGGTRDEKLFF TGTGCCAGTAGTATCGGTGGGACTAGGGATGAAAAACTGTTTTTT
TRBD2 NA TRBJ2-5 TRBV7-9 CASSQLAGGRETQYF TGTGCCAGCAGCCAACTAGCGGGGGGGCGAGAGACCCAGTACTTC
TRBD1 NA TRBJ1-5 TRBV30 CAWTRAGGFNQPQHF TGTGCCTGGACGAGGGCAGGGGGTTTCAATCAGCCCCAGCATTTT
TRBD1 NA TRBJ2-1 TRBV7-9 CASSPRDSFPNEQFF TGTGCCAGCAGCCCCCGGGACAGCTTTCCCAATGAGCAGTTCTTC
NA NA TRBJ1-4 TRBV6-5 CASSFRGSTNEKLFF TGTGCCAGCAGTTTCCGGGGTTCAACTAATGAAAAACTGTTTTTT
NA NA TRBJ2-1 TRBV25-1 CASSDPGTLESYNEQFF TGTGCCAGCAGTGACCCCGGGACTTTGGAGTCCTACAATGAGCAGTTCTTC
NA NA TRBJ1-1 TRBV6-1 CASSFRVNTEAFF TGTGCCAGCAGTTTCCGAGTGAACACTGAAGCTTTCTTT
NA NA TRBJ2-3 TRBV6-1 CAIGGEGPTTDTQYF TGTGCCATAGGGGGGGAGGGCCCTACCACAGATACGCAGTATTTT
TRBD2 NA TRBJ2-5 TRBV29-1 CSVGRTSGRRGILQETQYF TGCAGCGTTGGGAGGACTAGCGGGAGGCGAGGGATCTTGCAAGAGACCCAGTACTTC
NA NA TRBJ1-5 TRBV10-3 CAISDPTGSNQPQHF TGTGCCATCAGTGACCCGACAGGTTCCAATCAGCCCCAGCATTTT
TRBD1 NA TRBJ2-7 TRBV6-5 CASSYSDRGTHEQYF TGTGCCAGCAGTTACTCGGACAGGGGTACCCACGAGCAGTACTTC
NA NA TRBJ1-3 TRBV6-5 CASSYRQRSSGNTIYF TGTGCCAGCAGTTACCGGCAGAGGAGCTCTGGAAACACCATATATTTT
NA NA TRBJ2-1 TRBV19 CASNAGSFDNEQFF TGTGCCAGTAACGCGGGAAGTTTCGACAATGAGCAGTTCTTC
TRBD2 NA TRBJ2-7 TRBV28 CAISTSGYPYEQYF TGTGCCATCAGTACTAGCGGTTATCCCTACGAGCAGTACTTC
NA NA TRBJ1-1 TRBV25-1 CASDQAGEAFF TGTGCCAGCGATCAGGCAGGTGAAGCTTTCTTT
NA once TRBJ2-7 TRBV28 CASSLGEGSYEQYF TGTGCCAGCAGTTTAGGCGAGGGCTCCTACGAGCAGTACTTC
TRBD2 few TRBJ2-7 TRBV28 CASIGLAFSYEQYF TGTGCCAGCATAGGACTAGCGTTCTCCTACGAGCAGTACTTC
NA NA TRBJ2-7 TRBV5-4 CASSLFGYEQYF TGTGCCAGCAGCTTATTCGGTTACGAGCAGTACTTC
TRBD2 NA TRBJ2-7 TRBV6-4 CASSDTRLALHEQYF TGTGCCAGCAGTGACACGAGACTAGCTCTACACGAGCAGTACTTC
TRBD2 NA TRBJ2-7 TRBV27 CASSLYPRTSREEGYEQYF TGTGCCAGCAGTTTATACCCCCGGACTAGCAGAGAAGAGGGCTACGAGCAGTACTTC
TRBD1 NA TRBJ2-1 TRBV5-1 CASSFTGTGGNEQFF TGCGCCAGCAGCTTCACCGGGACAGGGGGCAATGAGCAGTTCTTC
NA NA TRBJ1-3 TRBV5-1 CASSPDTRTAGNTIYF TGCGCCAGCAGCCCGGATACAAGGACAGCTGGAAACACCATATATTTT
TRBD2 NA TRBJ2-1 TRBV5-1 CASSFGLAGLFGNEQFF TGCGCCAGCAGCTTTGGACTAGCGGGGCTTTTTGGGAATGAGCAGTTCTTC
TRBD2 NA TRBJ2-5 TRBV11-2 CASGTIAGEETQYF TGTGCCAGCGGGACCATAGCGGGAGAAGAGACCCAGTACTTC
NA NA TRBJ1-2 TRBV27 CASRTGPPYYGYTF TGTGCCAGCAGAACAGGGCCCCCGTACTATGGCTACACCTTC
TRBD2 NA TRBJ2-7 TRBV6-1 CASRTSGGEQYF TGTGCCAGCAGGACTAGCGGGGGCGAGCAGTACTTC
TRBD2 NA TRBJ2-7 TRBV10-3 CAISEPGSSGGYEQYF TGTGCCATCAGTGAGCCCGGTTCATCGGGGGGTTACGAGCAGTACTTC
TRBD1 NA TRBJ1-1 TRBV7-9 CSSSLGSGQGGTEAFF TGTTCCAGCAGCTTAGGATCGGGACAGGGGGGAACTGAAGCTTTCTTT
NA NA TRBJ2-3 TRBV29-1 CSVEVGGDTQYF TGCAGCGTTGAAGTTGGAGGAGATACGCAGTATTTT
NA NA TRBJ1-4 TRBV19 CASSPQGSNEKLFF TGTGCCAGTAGTCCGCAGGGTTCTAATGAAAAACTGTTTTTT
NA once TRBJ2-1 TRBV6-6 CASRRTGTQDEQFF TGTGCCAGCAGAAGAACCGGGACACAGGATGAGCAGTTCTTC
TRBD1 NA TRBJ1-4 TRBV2 CASREVQGASEKLFF TGTGCCAGCAGAGAGGTACAGGGGGCGTCGGAAAAACTGTTTTTT
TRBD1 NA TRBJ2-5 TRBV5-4 CASSSPGQDVQETQYF TGTGCCAGCAGCTCCCCGGGACAGGACGTCCAAGAGACCCAGTACTTC
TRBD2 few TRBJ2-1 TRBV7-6 CASSLEPVRGGPGEQFF TGTGCCAGCAGCTTAGAGCCGGTCCGGGGGGGCCCAGGTGAGCAGTTCTTC
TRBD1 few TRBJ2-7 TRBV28 CASKQGAAYEQYF TGTGCCAGCAAACAGGGGGCAGCCTACGAGCAGTACTTC
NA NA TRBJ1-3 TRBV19 CASSMTTSGNTIYF TGTGCCAGTAGTATGACAACCTCTGGAAACACCATATATTTT
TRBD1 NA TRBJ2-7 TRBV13 CASSQGQGTYEQYF TGTGCCAGCAGTCAAGGACAGGGAACATACGAGCAGTACTTC
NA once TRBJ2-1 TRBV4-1 CASSQGAGWDNEQFF TGCGCCAGCAGCCAAGGGGCGGGCTGGGACAATGAGCAGTTCTTC